A selection of T cell receptor beta chains follows, all from one sample in a study of T cells after yellow fever vaccination. TCRdb fed the 5' RACE reads into MiXCR, producing one record per CDR3 protein. The table includes some 400,000 distinct CDR3 sequences, 6.2% detected once. Specimen: PBMCs, collected 5 days after the yellow fever booster vaccination. The receptor source for this set is a man between 25 and 39 years old who received the YFV17D yellow fever vaccine. The CDR3 runs from the conserved cysteine through the conserved F or W. The D gene is left open where the match is weak. Size is omitted from some rows. Given values are once, few, many or a class for expanded clones.

v_call,j_call,d_call,clone_size,cdr3_nt,cdr3_aa
TRBV5-6,TRBJ2-2,-,many,TGTGCCAGCAGCTACGTGGTCACCGGGGAGCTGTTTTTT,CASSYVVTGELFF
TRBV5-1,TRBJ2-7,TRBD1,few,TGCGCCAGCAGCTGGCCGACAGGGAGTAACGAGCAGTACTTC,CASSWPTGSNEQYF
TRBV29-1,TRBJ2-5,-,few,TGCAGCGTTGTGTTCTCAGGGGAAGAGATCCAGTACTTC,CSVVFSGEEIQYF
TRBV11-2,TRBJ2-7,-,many,TGTGCCAGCAGCTTAGAGGCGGGGCTAACCTCCATGGAGCAGTACTTC,CASSLEAGLTSMEQYF
TRBV4-3,TRBJ2-2,TRBD1,-,TGCGCCAGCAGGCACAGGGGTCGGACCGGGGAGCTGTTTTTT,CASRHRGRTGELFF
TRBV7-9,TRBJ2-1,TRBD2,many,TGTGCCAGCAGCTACTCCGGGACTAGCGCGAATGAGCAGTTCTTC,CASSYSGTSANEQFF
TRBV6-5,TRBJ2-7,TRBD1,few,TGTGCCAGCAGTAACCGACAGGGGTCCTACGAGCAGTACTTC,CASSNRQGSYEQYF
TRBV11-3,TRBJ2-3,TRBD2,few,TGTGCCAGCAGTGTGGGGACTAACACAGATACGCAGTATTTT,CASSVGTNTDTQYF
TRBV11-1,TRBJ1-5,-,-,TGTGCCAGCAGCTTAGCGGTGGGGGACACAGGGATCAATCAGCCCCAGCATTTT,CASSLAVGDTGINQPQHF
TRBV5-1,TRBJ2-7,TRBD2,few,TGCGCCAGCAGCTTAGGACAGAGCGGGGGGCTGCACGAGCAGTACTTC,CASSLGQSGGLHEQYF
TRBV18,TRBJ1-2,-,many,TGTGCCAGCTCACCAGGGACACTTTTGGGGTCTTATGGCTACACCTTC,CASSPGTLLGSYGYTF
TRBV6-2/TRBV6-3,TRBJ2-1,-,-,TGTGCCAGCAGTTACGTGAAAGAGCAGTTCTTC,CASSYVKEQFF
TRBV20-1,TRBJ1-4,-,few,TGCAGTGCTAGAGATCCAGGAGAAAAACTGTTTTTT,CSARDPGEKLFF
TRBV28,TRBJ1-5,-,few,TGTGCCAGCGTAACCATCAGGGAGGATCAGCCCCAGCATTTT,CASVTIREDQPQHF
TRBV19,TRBJ2-1,-,-,TGTGCCAGTAACCGGGGCATCGCCTACAATGAGCAGTTCTTC,CASNRGIAYNEQFF
TRBV20-1,TRBJ1-5,-,few,TGCAGTGCTAGAGAAGGGTTAAGGGGGTCGGATCAGCCCCAGCATTTT,CSAREGLRGSDQPQHF
TRBV6-1,TRBJ2-6,TRBD1,many,TGTGCCAGCAGTGATGGACAGGGGGCGCCCGGGGCCAACGTCCTGACTTTC,CASSDGQGAPGANVLTF
TRBV12-5,TRBJ2-1,-,few,TGTGCTAGTGGTTTGGTACGAAAGGGGGAAACATTTATTTACAATGAGCAGTTCTTC,CASGLVRKGETFIYNEQFF
TRBV5-6,TRBJ2-7,TRBD1,few,TGTGCCAGCAGCTTGGGCCGGGACAGGAGATGGTACGAGCAGTACTTC,CASSLGRDRRWYEQYF
TRBV5-1,TRBJ1-1,-,-,TGCGCCAGCAGCTTTCCCACGGGGGGGAACACTGAAGCTTTCTTT,CASSFPTGGNTEAFF
TRBV7-3,TRBJ1-2,-,-,TGTGCCAGCAGCCCCACATCAGGAGGGGACTATGGCTACACCTTC,CASSPTSGGDYGYTF
TRBV25-1,TRBJ2-2,TRBD1,many,TGTGCCAGCAGTGGGACAGGTCGGCCCGGGGAGCTGTTTTTT,CASSGTGRPGELFF
TRBV27,TRBJ1-1,TRBD1,many,TGTGCCAGCAATAGACAGGGGCCGAACACTGAAGCTTTCTTT,CASNRQGPNTEAFF
TRBV20-1,TRBJ2-7,-,few,TGCAGTGCTAGTCGGCTGACCGGACAGTCCATCTACGAGCAGTACTTC,CSASRLTGQSIYEQYF
TRBV12-3/TRBV12-4,TRBJ2-3,-,-,TGTGCCAGCAGTCCCGATCGGGCCAAGCCTCTGGGCACGCAGTATTTT,CASSPDRAKPLGTQYF
TRBV20-1,TRBJ2-7,TRBD1,few,TGCAGTGCTACTAGGGGGCTCTACGAGCAGTACTTC,CSATRGLYEQYF
TRBV20-1,TRBJ2-7,TRBD2,-,TGCAGTGCTTCTTCGGCTAGCGGCAGCTACGAGCAGTACTTC,CSASSASGSYEQYF
TRBV20-1,TRBJ1-6,-,many,TGCAGTGCTAGAGATCATCGGGGGGTTGGTTCACCCCTCCACTTT,CSARDHRGVGSPLHF
TRBV7-8,TRBJ2-5,-,many,TGTGCCAGCAGCCACGAGCGGACCCAAGAGACCCAGTACTTC,CASSHERTQETQYF
TRBV7-9,TRBJ1-1,-,many,TGTGCCAGCAGCTTAGGGACAGCGAACACTGAAGCTTTCTTT,CASSLGTANTEAFF
TRBV15,TRBJ2-2,-,-,TGTGCCACCAGCAGAGATTTCGGCACCGGGGAGCTGTTTTTT,CATSRDFGTGELFF
TRBV30,TRBJ2-7,-,many,TGTGCCTGGACAGCAGGGATCCGGCGCGAGCAGTACTTC,CAWTAGIRREQYF
TRBV6-5,TRBJ2-5,-,few,TGTGCCAGCAGTTACTCGGGGCGGAGTTTGGGCGAGACCCAGTACTTC,CASSYSGRSLGETQYF
TRBV25-1,TRBJ2-1,TRBD1,few,TGTGCCAGCAGACAGACAGGGGGGTACAATGAGCAGTTCTTC,CASRQTGGYNEQFF
TRBV19,TRBJ2-2,TRBD2,-,TGTGCCAGTAGTTCCGGGAGGGCCAGAAACACCGGGGAGCTGTTTTTT,CASSSGRARNTGELFF
TRBV15,TRBJ2-3,-,many,TGTGCCACCAGCCTCGGCACAGATACGCAGTATTTT,CATSLGTDTQYF
TRBV19,TRBJ1-3,-,few,TGTGCCAGTAAAACAGGGTCAATCGCTGGAAACACCATATATTTT,CASKTGSIAGNTIYF
TRBV29-1,TRBJ2-2,-,few,TGCAGCGTTGAAAGAGGGTCCGGGGAGCTGTTTTTT,CSVERGSGELFF
TRBV20-1,TRBJ2-7,-,few,TGCAGTGCTAGAGATAGACTTTCCTACGAGCAGTACTTC,CSARDRLSYEQYF
TRBV6-2/TRBV6-3,TRBJ2-3,-,-,TGTGCCAGCAGCACTTTGGGGGCGGCAGATACGCAGTATTTT,CASSTLGAADTQYF
TRBV20-1,TRBJ2-2,-,few,TGCAGTGCTTTCTCCGGGACCGCCGCGAACACCGGGGAGCTGTTTTTT,CSAFSGTAANTGELFF
TRBV20-1,TRBJ2-7,-,-,TGCAGTGCTAGAGGGGACGAGCAGTACTTC,CSARGDEQYF
TRBV20-1,TRBJ1-3,TRBD1,-,TGCAGTGCTTTCCGGGACAGGGCTGGAAACACCATATATTTT,CSAFRDRAGNTIYF
TRBV20-1,TRBJ2-1,TRBD2,many,TGCAGTGCTAGGAGGACTAGCAGGGGTGAGCAGTTCTTC,CSARRTSRGEQFF
TRBV21-1,TRBJ2-5,-,few,TGTGCCAGCAGCAACGGTAGGACAGGGTGTTACCAAGAGACCCAGTACTTC,CASSNGRTGCYQETQYF
TRBV7-6,TRBJ2-5,TRBD2,many,TGTGCCAGCAGCCATACTAGCGGAGAGACCCAGTACTTC,CASSHTSGETQYF
TRBV29-1,TRBJ2-7,-,many,TGCAGCGTAGCAAGCGGAGGGTACGAGCAGTACTTC,CSVASGGYEQYF
TRBV7-8,TRBJ2-1,-,many,TGTGCCAGCAGCTCGGGGTTGATAGCCCCTGAGCAGTTCTTC,CASSSGLIAPEQFF
TRBV27,TRBJ2-5,-,many,TGTGCCAGCAGTTCCGGGGTCGTCGGCCAAGAGACCCAGTACTTC,CASSSGVVGQETQYF
TRBV10-3,TRBJ2-1,-,-,TGTGCCATCAGGGACCCGACCAATGAGCAGTTCTTC,CAIRDPTNEQFF
TRBV25-1,TRBJ2-7,-,-,TGTGCCAGCGCCTTGGCGGGGGCCAACGAGCAGTACTTC,CASALAGANEQYF
TRBV3-1,TRBJ1-3,-,few,TGTGCCAGCGCCTGGAGGGGCTCTGGAAACACCATATATTTT,CASAWRGSGNTIYF
TRBV4-3,TRBJ1-5,-,-,TGCGCCAGCAGCCAAGATAATCAGCCCCAGCATTTT,CASSQDNQPQHF
TRBV7-2,TRBJ2-5,-,many,TGTGCCAGCAGCGTCAGGAGGGCTAATTCCCCTTCTGAGACCCAGTACTTC,CASSVRRANSPSETQYF